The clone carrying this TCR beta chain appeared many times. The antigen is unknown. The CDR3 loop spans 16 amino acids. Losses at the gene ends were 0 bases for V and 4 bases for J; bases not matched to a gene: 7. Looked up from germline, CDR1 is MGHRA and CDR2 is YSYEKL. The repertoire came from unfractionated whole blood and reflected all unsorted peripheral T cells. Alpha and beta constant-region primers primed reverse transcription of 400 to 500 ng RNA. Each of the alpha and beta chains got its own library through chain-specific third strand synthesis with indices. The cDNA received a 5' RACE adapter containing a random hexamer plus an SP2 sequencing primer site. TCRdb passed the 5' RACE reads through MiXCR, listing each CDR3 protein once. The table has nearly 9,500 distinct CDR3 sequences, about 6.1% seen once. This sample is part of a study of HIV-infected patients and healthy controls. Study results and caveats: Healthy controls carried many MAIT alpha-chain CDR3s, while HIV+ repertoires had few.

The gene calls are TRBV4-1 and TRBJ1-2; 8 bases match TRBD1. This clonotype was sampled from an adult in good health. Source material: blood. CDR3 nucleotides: TGCGCCAGCAGCCAAGATGGAAGGACAGGGAGCTATGGCTACACCTTC. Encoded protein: CASSQDGRTGSYGYTF.